This T cell receptor (beta chain) was found in a study of monozygotic twins with inflammatory bowel disease. As to this clonotype: Antigen unknown.

TCRdb reprocessed the 5' RACE reads, keeping one entry per CDR3 protein, no DNA. The listing records roughly 330,000 distinct CDR3 sequences. CDR1 MNHNS and CDR2 SASEGT come from the germline V gene. This CDR3 has 13 amino acids. Overall study results and limits: Using the inverse Simpson index, IBD patients had lower TCRbeta diversity than healthy co-twins. Especially where disease activity was present, IBD patients had fewer clonotypes in common with others than healthy twins did. Heterogeneous immunosuppressive treatment regimens may have introduced variability into patient repertoires.

This chain connects TRBV6-1 to TRBJ1-5. The clonotype originates from a human donor with ulcerative colitis or Crohn's disease, or a healthy co-twin of an affected twin (not recorded which). Sequencing was performed on blood. The CDR3 reads CASSEQSNQPQHF.